This is a list of T cell receptor beta chains from one sample in a study of CD8 T cells in Susac syndrome. TCRdb itself ran the immunoSEQ multiplex PCR reads through MiXCR, one entry per CDR3 protein. Seen here are 250,000 to 350,000 distinct CDR3 sequences, 70% to 90% observed once, and the top ten hold approximately 0.11%. Sequencing was carried out using CD8+ T cells from PBMCs. All receptors derive from a human donor with multiple sclerosis. Each CDR3 is given with its conserved first and last residue. A D gene is named only where the DNA matches it firmly. A clone size is listed for some rows: how often the clone was seen (once, few, many), or a class if it is expanded.

clone size,CDR3 length,D gene,J gene,V gene,CDR3 DNA,CDR3 protein
NA,19,NA,TRBJ2-1,TRBV11-2,TGTGCCAGCAGCTTAGAAGGGGGGGGAGCTGTAGGGATTGACAATGAGCAGTTCTTC,CASSLEGGGAVGIDNEQFF
once,14,NA,TRBJ1-5,TRBV28,TGTGCCAGCAATAGCCCATATAGCAATCAGCCCCAGCATTTT,CASNSPYSNQPQHF
NA,13,NA,TRBJ2-5,TRBV2,TGTGCCAGCACCGGGGGCAGGGGAGAGACCCAGTACTTC,CASTGGRGETQYF
NA,15,TRBD1,TRBJ2-1,TRBV7-9,TGTGCCAGCACCTTCCTTAGGACAGGGTCCCATGAGCAGTTCTTC,CASTFLRTGSHEQFF
NA,16,TRBD2,TRBJ2-1,TRBV28,TGTGCCAGCAGTTTCCTCGGGACTAGCGGGAACTATGAGCAGTTCTTC,CASSFLGTSGNYEQFF
NA,15,NA,TRBJ2-3,TRBV7-9,TGTGCCAGCAGCTCGGAACGACTACGTACAGATACGCAGTATTTT,CASSSERLRTDTQYF
NA,14,NA,TRBJ2-7,TRBV19,TGTGCCAGTAGCATCACCTCGACAGGCCCCGAGCAGTACTTC,CASSITSTGPEQYF
NA,15,TRBD1,TRBJ1-2,TRBV9,TGTGCCAGCAGTGACCCCCGGACAGGACCCTATGGCTACACCTTC,CASSDPRTGPYGYTF
NA,11,NA,TRBJ1-1,TRBV7-9,TGTGCCAGCAGAGCCGGGGCTGAAGCTTTCTTT,CASRAGAEAFF
NA,13,NA,TRBJ1-1,TRBV29-1,TGCAGCGCCGACCCAGGGTTGAACACTGAAGCTTTCTTT,CSADPGLNTEAFF
once,16,NA,TRBJ1-5,TRBV27,TGTGCCAGCAGTCCCACGGGACCTTATAGCAATCAGCCCCAGCATTTT,CASSPTGPYSNQPQHF
NA,13,NA,TRBJ2-7,TRBV30,TGTGCCGGGAATGGGCCACGCTCCTACGAGCAGTACTTC,CAGNGPRSYEQYF
NA,17,TRBD2,TRBJ2-1,TRBV7-3,TGTGCCAGCAGCCTATTAGCGGGAGGGGCTACGGGGAATGAGCAGTTCTTC,CASSLLAGGATGNEQFF
NA,14,NA,TRBJ2-1,TRBV9,TGCGCCAGCAGCGTACTAGGCCGGGAGCATGAGCAGTTCTTC,CASSVLGREHEQFF
once,17,NA,TRBJ2-7,TRBV12-3/TRBV12-4,TGTGCCAGCAGTTTATCGGGGATCAGCCCTACTAGATACGAGCAGTACTTC,CASSLSGISPTRYEQYF
NA,14,NA,TRBJ2-3,TRBV27,TGTGCCAGCGGAAGGAGGGCCCGCACAGATACGCAGTATTTT,CASGRRARTDTQYF
NA,19,TRBD1,TRBJ1-1,TRBV27,TGTGCCAGCAGTCCTTTTTTTGCGGACAGGGTTAAGTCGAACACTGAAGCTTTCTTT,CASSPFFADRVKSNTEAFF
few,13,NA,TRBJ2-7,TRBV5-8,TGTGCCAGCAGCTTGGGAGGTCGGACCGAGCAGTACTTC,CASSLGGRTEQYF
NA,17,TRBD2,TRBJ2-1,TRBV6-2/TRBV6-3,TGTGCCAGCAGTCCGGGACTAGCGGGACCAGACCACAATGAGCAGTTCTTC,CASSPGLAGPDHNEQFF
NA,13,NA,TRBJ1-1,TRBV28,TGTGCCAGCAGTGCCTACAGGGTAACTGAAGCTTTCTTT,CASSAYRVTEAFF
few,12,NA,TRBJ2-7,TRBV5-4,TGTGCCAGCAGCCATCAAGAGTACGAGCAGTACTTC,CASSHQEYEQYF
few,15,NA,TRBJ2-2,TRBV7-8,TGTGCCAGCAGCTTAGCCGGGATGCGTTCCGGGGAGCTGTTTTTT,CASSLAGMRSGELFF
NA,15,NA,TRBJ2-7,TRBV28,TGTGCCAGCAGCCTTATCGAGGGGAGCTCCTACGAGCAGTACTTC,CASSLIEGSSYEQYF
NA,13,NA,TRBJ2-3,TRBV27,TGTGCCAGCAGTCCCTACGGGCAGGATACGCAGTATTTT,CASSPYGQDTQYF
NA,15,NA,TRBJ2-7,TRBV4-2,TGTGCCAGCAGCCAAGTTGAACCCCTTGAGAAGGAGCAGTACTTC,CASSQVEPLEKEQYF
NA,15,NA,TRBJ1-2,TRBV4-1,TGCGCCAGCAGCCAAGTACCCGAGACCGGGTATGGCTACACCTTC,CASSQVPETGYGYTF
NA,15,NA,TRBJ1-1,TRBV20-1,TGCAGTGCGCAAAACCCGGGCCTGGGGGGATCCGAAGCTTTCTTT,CSAQNPGLGGSEAFF
NA,14,TRBD2,TRBJ2-5,TRBV28,TGTGCCAGCAGTCCGGGACTAGCGGAAGAGACCCAGTACTTC,CASSPGLAEETQYF
once,13,NA,TRBJ2-3,TRBV7-8,TGTGCCAGCAGCTATAGGGTCGGGGATACGCAGTATTTT,CASSYRVGDTQYF
NA,14,TRBD1,TRBJ2-5,TRBV9,TGTGCCAGCAGCCCACAGGGGGCTGGGGAGACCCAGTACTTC,CASSPQGAGETQYF
NA,14,TRBD2,TRBJ2-7,TRBV7-9,TGTGCCAGCAGTGGAACTAGCGGGAAATACGAGCAGTACTTC,CASSGTSGKYEQYF
few,16,TRBD2,TRBJ2-1,TRBV5-6,TGTGCCAGCAGCTTGTCTTCCCTAGCGGGAGGGAATGAGCAGTTCTTC,CASSLSSLAGGNEQFF
NA,12,NA,TRBJ2-7,TRBV12-3/TRBV12-4,TGTGCCAGCAGTCCCCGGGACTACGAGCAGTACTTC,CASSPRDYEQYF
NA,16,TRBD2,TRBJ2-7,TRBV20-1,TGCAGTGCCGAACAATTGACTAGCGGGAGAACCTACGAGCAGTACTTC,CSAEQLTSGRTYEQYF
NA,24,NA,TRBJ1-4,TRBV9,TGTGCCAGCAGCGTTAAAGTCCAAGACCCTCAAATTTCGGGAGACTGGGGCTTCAATGAAAAACTGTTTTTT,CASSVKVQDPQISGDWGFNEKLFF
few,15,TRBD1,TRBJ1-1,TRBV6-1,TGTGCCAGCAGACTGACAGGGGAACGGAACACTGAAGCTTTCTTT,CASRLTGERNTEAFF
NA,13,NA,TRBJ2-7,TRBV27,TGTGCCAGCAGTTGGGACGGTTCCGGCGAGCAGTACTTC,CASSWDGSGEQYF
NA,15,NA,TRBJ2-3,TRBV13,TGTGCCAGCAGCTTAACGGGGGCCGGAGGGGGGACGCAGTATTTT,CASSLTGAGGGTQYF
few,17,TRBD2,TRBJ2-7,TRBV5-6,TGTGCCAGCAGCTTGATGGGATTTCGGGGGGGAAACTACGAGCAGTACTTC,CASSLMGFRGGNYEQYF
NA,14,NA,TRBJ2-1,TRBV9,TGTGCCAGCAGAGAATCTAGCGAGCGAAATGAGCAGTTCTTC,CASRESSERNEQFF
NA,15,NA,TRBJ2-3,TRBV12-3/TRBV12-4,TGTGCCAGCAGGGAATGGCAGCGGAGCACAGATACGCAGTATTTT,CASREWQRSTDTQYF
NA,13,NA,TRBJ1-6,TRBV2,TGTGCCGGAGGAAGACTTTCCGATTCACCCCTCCACTTT,CAGGRLSDSPLHF
NA,15,TRBD2,TRBJ2-7,TRBV6-1,TGTGCCAGCAGTCTCAAGACTAGCGGGGCCTACGAGCAGTACTTC,CASSLKTSGAYEQYF
once,15,TRBD1,TRBJ2-7,TRBV14,TGTGCCAGCAGCCAGAGGACAGGTCTCTCCTACGAGCAGTACTTC,CASSQRTGLSYEQYF
few,13,NA,TRBJ2-7,TRBV27,TGTGCCAGCAGTTTTGGGCCATCCTACGAGCAGTACTTC,CASSFGPSYEQYF
NA,16,NA,TRBJ2-6,TRBV5-4,TGTGCCAGCAGCCCCCGACTCAGGCCCGGGGCCAACGTCCTGACTTTC,CASSPRLRPGANVLTF
NA,14,NA,TRBJ1-5,TRBV10-3,TGTGCCATCAGTCCTGGACGGAGCAATCAGCCCCAGCATTTT,CAISPGRSNQPQHF
NA,16,TRBD2,TRBJ2-7,TRBV5-1,TGCGCCAGCAGCTTGGAGCTAGCGGGAGCTTCAGTCGAGCAGTACTTC,CASSLELAGASVEQYF
NA,13,NA,TRBJ2-5,TRBV29-1,TGCAGCGTTCCCGGGGGTTTACTAGAGACCCAGTACTTC,CSVPGGLLETQYF
once,15,NA,TRBJ2-7,TRBV11-1,TGTGCCAGCAGCTCCGGGTCACAGAATTTTTACGAGCAGTACTTC,CASSSGSQNFYEQYF
NA,16,TRBD1,TRBJ2-7,TRBV7-6,TGTGCCAGCAGCTTAGCCCCCGGGACAGGGCGAAACGAGCAGTACTTC,CASSLAPGTGRNEQYF
few,14,NA,TRBJ2-7,TRBV9,TGTGCCAGCAGCGTAGGGGGGGATGCCTACGAGCAGTACTTC,CASSVGGDAYEQYF